Below, 15 T cell receptor beta chains from the same sample are listed, as sequenced in a study of blood T cell repertoires in COVID-19. TCRdb keeps only in-frame clones here, not all; method: immunoSEQ multiplex PCR. Of a few hundred thousand clones in the sample, roughly four fifths were seen once. The specimen sequenced was peripheral blood. The receptors were gathered from a woman under 40 who had recovered from COVID-19.

The gene calls are TRBV5-1 and TRBJ2-7; TRBD2 aligns across 14 bases. Trimming took 4 bases from V and 6 from J; bases not matched to a gene: 6. Germline values: CDR1 SGHRS, CDR2 YFSETQ. CDR3 size: 15 residues. CDR3 coding DNA: TGCGCCAGCAGCCTTGGGACTAGCGGGAGTAGCGAGCAGTACTTC. Encoded protein: CASSLGTSGSSEQYF.

The V gene is TRBV9, the J gene TRBJ2-6; D is uncertain. Trimming removed 2 bases from V and 4 bases from J, with 10 bases in between. CDR3 size: 15 residues. Per germline, CDR1 SGDLS and CDR2 YYNGEE. CDR3 sequence reads: CASSVYGLGANVLTF. For the CDR3, the DNA is TGTGCCAGCAGCGTGTATGGGCTCGGGGCCAACGTCCTGACTTTC.

V usage is TRBV28 and J usage is TRBJ2-7; D gene unclear. Deletions cut 4 bases from V and 1 base from J, with 11 bases between. CDR3 length: 14 amino acids. Germline V gene sequence: CDR1 MDHEN, CDR2 SYDVKM. The DNA of the CDR3 is TGTGCCAGCAGTTCCGCCGGAGCGTCCTACGAGCAGTACTTC. Its translation: CASSSAGASYEQYF.

The V and J genes are TRBV2 and TRBJ2-7; possibly TRBD1 for D (5 bases). The germline gives CDR1 SNHLY, CDR2 FYNNEI. This CDR3 contains 11 residues. V dropped 7 bases and J dropped 2 bases, with 6 bases sitting between them. The CDR3 loop is CASKGAYEQYF. The CDR3 region has the DNA TGTGCCAGCAAAGGGGCCTACGAGCAGTACTTC.

The chain combines TRBV29-1 with TRBJ2-1, with D perhaps matching TRBD2 (5 bases). CDR1 is SQVTM and CDR2 is ANQGSEA in the germline V gene. The V end was cut by 2 bases, the J end by 7 bases, with 15 bases between. CDR3 length: 14 amino acids. CDR3 loop: CSVEPREPGNEQFF. The CDR3 coding sequence is TGCAGCGTTGAACCCCGGGAACCGGGGAATGAGCAGTTCTTC.

V is TRBV27 and J is TRBJ2-5; 10 nucleotides agree with TRBD1. Germline V gene data show CDR1 as MNHEY and CDR2 as SMNVEV (reference sequence). The junction had 10 bases not matched to a gene; V was cut back by 5 bases and J by 4 bases. This CDR3 is built from 16 residues. CDR3 DNA: TGTGCCAGCAGTCCCGGACAGGGGGGTTGGGCAGAGACCCAGTACTTC. Amino acid sequence: CASSPGQGGWAETQYF.

The V gene is TRBV4-1, the J gene TRBJ2-1; 16 bases are a match to TRBD2. CDR1 is MGHRA, CDR2 YSYEKL, per germline. The ends lost 3 bases at V and 7 bases at J; junction bases unmatched: 3. This CDR3 contains 16 residues. The CDR3 loop reads CASSHLGLAGGNEQFF. As DNA, the CDR3 is TGCGCCAGCAGCCACCTGGGACTAGCGGGAGGGAATGAGCAGTTCTTC.

The chain combines TRBV2 with TRBJ2-6; D is uncertain. The CDR3 loop spans 14 amino acids. V shed 1 base and J shed 4 bases, with 5 bases lying between them. The germline V gene has CDR1 SNHLY and CDR2 FYNNEI. CDR3 sequence: CASSEDLGANVLTF. For the CDR3, the DNA is TGTGCCAGCAGTGAAGACTTAGGGGCCAACGTCCTGACTTTC.

The chain uses TRBV5-4 and TRBJ2-3; 7 bases map to TRBD2. This CDR3 comprises 15 residues. Germline CDR1 SGHNT, CDR2 YYREEE (reference sequence). V shed 4 bases and J 4 bases; nucleotides not matched to a gene: 9. CDR3 bases: TGTGCCAGCAGCCCGATGACTAGCTCCGCAGATACGCAGTATTTT. It translates to CASSPMTSSADTQYF.

This clone was observed a few times. The rearrangement links TRBV30 to TRBJ2-7; a weak D match, TRBD1 (5 bases). CDR1 GTSNPN and CDR2 SVGIG come from the germline V gene (reference sequence). Trimming took 4 bases from V and 2 from J, leaving 9 bases between them. The CDR3 sequence is 12 residues long. CDR3 loop: CAWMGQPYEQYF. As DNA, the CDR3 is TGTGCCTGGATGGGGCAACCCTACGAGCAGTACTTC.

V is TRBV7-3 and J is TRBJ2-3; TRBD2 matches 7 bases. Germline CDR1 and CDR2: SGHTA and FQGTGA. This CDR3 has 15 amino acids. V shed 1 base, J shed 3 bases, and the junction held 4 bases outside the gene matches. This chain's CDR3 is CASSLRGGPTDTQYF. CDR3 in DNA: TGTGCCAGCAGCTTAAGGGGAGGGCCTACAGATACGCAGTATTTT.

V usage is TRBV6-6 and J usage is TRBJ1-1, with a tentative D call TRBD1 (6 bases). The CDR3 covers 15 residues. Germline loops: CDR1 MNHNY, CDR2 SVGAGI (reference sequence). In DNA form, the CDR3 reads TGTGTCTCAAGGGGGGGCGCGGGAGATAGCACTGAAGCTTTCTTT. It codes for CVSRGGAGDSTEAFF.

In its sample, this clone was seen once. The chain is built from TRBV7-3 and TRBJ2-5; 7 bases map to TRBD1. V lost 6 bases, J lost 1 base, and 11 bases stayed unmatched. Germline values: CDR1 SGHTA, CDR2 FQGTGA. This CDR3 is built from 16 residues. The CDR3 DNA follows: TGTGCCAGCAGTTGGCAAGGGGGCGCGGGCCAAGAGACCCAGTACTTC. This sequence encodes CASSWQGGAGQETQYF.

The chain is built from TRBV5-1 and TRBJ1-2; D not certain. Trimming shortened V by 0 bases and J by 4 bases, and 10 bases separated the two germline ends. The CDR3 runs 14 residues. The germline CDR1 and CDR2 sequences are SGHRS and YFSETQ. This chain's CDR3 is CASSLGAGPYGYTF. The CDR3 DNA reads as TGCGCCAGCAGCTTGGGTGCGGGTCCCTATGGCTACACCTTC.

J is TRBJ1-3 and V is TRBV11-3; TRBD1 agrees at 9 bases. Germline lookup yields CDR1 SGHNT and CDR2 YENEEA. The junction had 2 bases not matched to a gene; V was cut back by 3 bases and J by 2 bases. This CDR3 region has 15 residues. The CDR3 region is CASSLGTGTGNTIYF. The CDR3, as DNA: TGTGCCAGCAGCTTGGGGACAGGGACTGGAAACACCATATATTTT.